The T cell receptor (beta chain) under discussion was sequenced for a study of shared clonotypes between healthy human individuals. Germline V CDR1 and CDR2: SEHNR, FQNEAQ (reference sequence). J was trimmed by 5 bases and V by 5 bases; bases with no gene match: 8. This CDR3 is built from 14 residues. Donors were healthy HIV-negative adults without recent acute infections or vaccinations. Only Caucasian adults living in Nashville, Tennessee made up the donor group. The genomic DNA of each subset was split evenly across several immunoSEQ plates. TCRdb's copy holds only in-frame clones and misses some; the assay was immunoSEQ multiplex PCR. The top ten hold about 0.054% of the sample, which has approximately 500,000 clones, 90% to 97% seen once.

Sequenced input: naive CD4+ T cells sorted from blood. Subset meaning: CD45RA+ positively selected. This chain joins TRBV7-9 and TRBJ2-7; 8 positions match TRBD2. This receptor was obtained from a woman aged 25 to 39 in good health. The CDR3 loop reads CASSKSGRLDEQYF. CDR3 in DNA: TGTGCCAGCAGCAAGAGCGGGAGACTCGACGAGCAGTACTTC. Using reference TRBV7-9 and TRBJ2-7 for the parts outside the CDR3, the full variable domain is DTGVSQNPRHKITKRGQNVTFRCDPISEHNRLYWYRQTLGQGPEFLTYFQNEAQLEKSRLLSDRFSAERPKGSFSTLEIQRTEQGDSAMYLCASSKSGRLDEQYFGPGTRLTVT.